This is a list of T cell receptor beta chains from one sample in a study of monozygotic twins with inflammatory bowel disease. With the 5' RACE reads reprocessed, TCRdb shows one record per CDR3 protein and no DNA. In total, the table holds approximately 330,000 distinct CDR3 sequences. Material for sequencing was blood. All receptors derive from a human donor with ulcerative colitis or Crohn's disease, or a healthy co-twin of an affected twin (not recorded which). Both conserved end residues are part of each CDR3.

V: TRBV5-1; J: TRBJ2-1; length: 15; CDR3: CASSTTGQGYNEQFF
V: TRBV20-1; J: TRBJ2-3; length: 15; CDR3: CSARLDRIFRDTQYF
V: TRBV3-1; J: TRBJ1-2; length: 12; CDR3: CASSQEVYGYTF
V: TRBV20-1; J: TRBJ2-1; length: 15; CDR3: CSARAWTSRSNEQFF
V: TRBV27; J: TRBJ1-6; length: 12; CDR3: CASSFLSSPLHF
V: TRBV7-2; J: TRBJ2-2; length: 15; CDR3: CASSPRQGKGGELFF
V: TRBV9; J: TRBJ2-3; length: 14; CDR3: CASSDSGVTDTQYF
V: TRBV5-1; J: TRBJ2-1; length: 17; CDR3: CASSPLGQGAIFNEQFF
V: TRBV27; J: TRBJ1-2; length: 14; CDR3: CASSLYPGEEGYTF
V: TRBV5-1; J: TRBJ2-7; length: 16; CDR3: CASSTTGTSGSLEQYF
V: TRBV20-1; J: TRBJ2-4; length: 13; CDR3: CSARGGAKNIQYF
V: TRBV6-5; J: TRBJ2-1; length: 17; CDR3: CASSFLSTSGIYNEQFF
V: TRBV3-1; J: TRBJ1-1; length: 16; CDR3: CASSRRTGFTNTEAFF
V: TRBV5-6; J: TRBJ2-4; length: 13; CDR3: CASSFQGLNIQYF
V: TRBV4-3; J: TRBJ2-3; length: 15; CDR3: CASSHTHGATDTQYF
V: TRBV6-5; J: TRBJ2-3; length: 19; CDR3: CASSYRKPGLADRTDTQYF
V: TRBV5-5; J: TRBJ2-4; length: 16; CDR3: CASSRGTELAKNIQYF
V: TRBV24-1; J: TRBJ1-2; length: 17; CDR3: CATSDASATVANYGYTF
V: TRBV5-4; J: TRBJ2-5; length: 13; CDR3: CASSHPERETQYF
V: TRBV5-1; J: TRBJ2-7; length: 14; CDR3: CASSWDRGQDEQYF
V: TRBV11-2; J: TRBJ2-5; length: 21; CDR3: CASSLETLRLAGGPRVETQYF
V: TRBV7-9; J: TRBJ1-3; length: 15; CDR3: CASSHTGASGNTIYF
V: TRBV21-1; J: TRBJ1-6; length: 17; CDR3: CASSKRGTDLSNSPLHF
V: TRBV10-3; J: TRBJ2-7; length: 20; CDR3: CAISEFSKWTVKGSGPTIDF
V: TRBV28; J: TRBJ1-2; length: 16; CDR3: CASSLLEGGRVHGYTF
V: TRBV5-1; J: TRBJ2-2; length: 14; CDR3: CASSSDLNTGELFF
V: TRBV25-1; J: TRBJ2-7; length: 15; CDR3: CASSDPSTKSYEQYF
V: TRBV7-6; J: TRBJ2-1; length: 14; CDR3: CASSLAPSYNEQFF
V: TRBV5-1; J: TRBJ2-4; length: 13; CDR3: CASSYDAEGIQYF
V: TRBV27; J: TRBJ2-1; length: 18; CDR3: CASSSESGLAGGWNEQFF
V: TRBV12-3/TRBV12-4; J: TRBJ2-1; length: 14; CDR3: CASSLGTGMDEQFF
V: TRBV10-1; J: TRBJ2-1; length: 16; CDR3: CASSEGLAGIQSEQFF
V: TRBV10-2; J: TRBJ1-1; length: 13; CDR3: CASSESSQNEAFF
V: TRBV11-2; J: TRBJ2-5; length: 12; CDR3: CASAATGETQYF
V: TRBV5-6; J: TRBJ2-3; length: 15; CDR3: CASSLQSAGAPTQYF
V: TRBV5-1; J: TRBJ2-3; length: 15; CDR3: CASSPWSGTGNTQYF
V: TRBV7-9; J: TRBJ1-5; length: 15; CDR3: CASSLGQGGEQPQHF
V: TRBV4-1; J: TRBJ2-5; length: 14; CDR3: CASSQGQIQETQYF
V: TRBV29-1; J: TRBJ2-2; length: 13; CDR3: CSVEVANTGELFF